Below are 18 T cell receptor beta chains sequenced from a single sample in a study of cytomegalovirus exposure and HLA in healthy donors. Use of 60 Vbeta and 13 Jbeta primers characterized the PCR. Method: immunoSEQ multiplex PCR; TCRdb's copy keeps in-frame clones and lacks some. The data hold around 170,000 clones, with over 70% observed a single time. Specimen: PBMCs. Receptor source: a woman in her 40s in good health and CMV-seropositive.

There are a few counts of this clone. One end of the junction varies from germline; a read error may be responsible. The V gene is TRBV20-1, the J gene TRBJ1-2, with D tentatively TRBD1 (5 bases). Germline CDR1 and CDR2: DFQATT and SNEGSKA (reference sequence). The CDR3 runs 9 residues. The CDR3 DNA follows: TGCAGTGCTAGAGGACAGTTCAGCTTC. It encodes CSARGQFSF.

This clone came up a few times. This sequence joins TRBV29-1 and TRBJ1-1; 7 bases map to TRBD1. The germline V gene has CDR1 SQVTM and CDR2 ANQGSEA. V was pared by 7 bases and J by 5 bases, with 13 bases of the junction left unmatched. The CDR3 consists of 14 residues. CDR3 coding DNA: TGCAGCGCCCTTTACAGGGGTCGGGGGACTGAAGCTTTCTTT. It encodes CSALYRGRGTEAFF.

This sequence joins TRBV9 and TRBJ1-5; 7 bases match TRBD1. V lost 0 bases, J lost 3 bases, and 3 bases stayed unmatched. The CDR3 is 15 residues long. The germline V gene has CDR1 SGDLS and CDR2 YYNGEE. The CDR3 spells CASSVDRGPNQPQHF. Written as DNA, the CDR3 is TGTGCCAGCAGCGTAGACAGGGGACCCAATCAGCCCCAGCATTTT.

In its sample, this clone was seen a few times. The CDR3 sequence is CASSPRPGNTIYF. For the CDR3, the DNA is TGTGCCAGCAGCCCCAGGCCTGGAAACACCATATATTTT. This chain uses TRBV7-3 with TRBJ1-3; D is unresolved. The ends were cut back, 5 bases at V and 2 bases at J, with 7 bases in the middle. This CDR3 has 13 amino acids. The germline gives CDR1 SGHTA, CDR2 FQGTGA.

In this sample, this clone turned up a few times. The chain employs TRBV25-1 and TRBJ1-1; 11 bases map to TRBD1. The length of the CDR3 is 12 residues. Germline assignment: CDR1 MGHDK and CDR2 SYGVNS. Trimming cost V 8 bases and J 10 bases; bases outside gene matches: 6. CDR3 in amino acids: CASRGDRGVAFF. The CDR3, as DNA: TGTGCCAGCCGAGGGGACAGGGGGGTAGCTTTCTTT.

This clone was detected only a few times. The gene calls are TRBV11-2 and TRBJ1-4; tentative D call: TRBD1 (5 bases). Germline V CDR1 and CDR2: SGHAT, FQNNGV. Between the trimmed V and J ends, which lost 4 bases and 8 bases, there was a span of 17 bases. The CDR3 covers 15 residues. The CDR3 DNA sequence: TGTGCCAGCAGCTCGGGGGGAGAAGTGGTGGAAAAACTGTTTTTT. Amino acid sequence: CASSSGGEVVEKLFF.

The V and J genes are TRBV5-6 and TRBJ1-4, with 8 bases lining up with TRBD1. Germline trimming cut 4 bases from V and 8 bases from J; bases unmatched to any gene: 7. The CDR3 runs 14 residues. Germline lookup yields CDR1 SGHDT and CDR2 YYEEEE. CDR3 nucleotides: TGTGCCAGCAGCGTTTCCCGGGACAGGGAAAAACTGTTTTTT. This encodes CASSVSRDREKLFF.

The chain combines TRBV11-1 with TRBJ1-4; 10 nucleotides line up with TRBD1. Losses at the gene ends were 5 bases for V and 6 bases for J; bases not matched to a gene: 3. Germline V gene data show CDR1 as SGHAT and CDR2 as FQDESV (reference sequence). The length of the CDR3 is 14 residues. In DNA, the CDR3 is TGTGCCAGCAGCATCGGGACAGGGGATGAAAAACTGTTTTTT. This encodes CASSIGTGDEKLFF.

J is TRBJ1-5 and V is TRBV10-3; 7 nucleotides line up with TRBD1. The germline V gene encodes CDR1 ENHRY and CDR2 SYGVKD. CDR3 length: 16 amino acids. V shed 0 bases and J 5 bases; nucleotides not matched to a gene: 7. The CDR3 reads CAISESLWTGDQPQHF. CDR3 coding DNA: TGTGCCATCAGTGAGTCGCTCTGGACAGGTGATCAGCCCCAGCATTTT.

The CDR3 sequence: CASSASRDTQYF. DNA of the CDR3: TGTGCCAGCAGTGCCTCCCGAGATACGCAGTATTTT. The V call is TRBV2, the J call TRBJ2-3; no reliable D call. The CDR3 covers 12 residues. The germline V gene encodes CDR1 SNHLY and CDR2 FYNNEI. V gave up 4 bases and J gave up 5 bases, with 7 bases separating them.

The DNA of the CDR3 is TGTGCCAGCAGTTTAACCCACTCGAGGTACAATCAGCCCCAGCATTTT. Translation gives CASSLTHSRYNQPQHF. This chain connects TRBV28 to TRBJ1-5; no definite D call. The CDR3 is made up of 16 amino acids. CDR1 and CDR2 (germline): MDHEN, SYDVKM. Between the trimmed V and J ends, which lost 2 bases and 3 bases, there was a span of 14 bases.

This clone was seen a single time. The CDR3 region is CSARTGYEQYF. The CDR3 coding sequence is TGCAGTGCTAGGACAGGCTACGAGCAGTACTTC. The rearrangement links TRBV20-1 to TRBJ2-7; weak D call: TRBD1 (6 bases). The ends were cut back, 3 bases at V and 3 bases at J, with 6 bases in the middle. The CDR3 totals 11 residues. The germline gives CDR1 DFQATT, CDR2 SNEGSKA (reference sequence).

The genes are TRBV10-1 and TRBJ2-7; 7 bases align to TRBD1. The CDR3 is 16 amino acids. V lost 0 bases and J lost 2; bases outside the gene matches: 7. Germline V gene lookup returns CDR1 WNHNN and CDR2 SYGVQD (reference sequence). The CDR3 spells CASSESKGQGAYEQYF. DNA of the CDR3: TGCGCCAGCAGTGAGTCGAAGGGCCAGGGGGCCTACGAGCAGTACTTC.

This clone has just a few counts. This sequence joins TRBV5-5 and TRBJ2-5; 9 bases match TRBD1. Germline V gene data show CDR1 as SGHKS and CDR2 as YYEKEE (reference sequence). V dropped 3 bases and J dropped 2; count of bases not matched to a gene: 14. CDR3 length: 18 amino acids. CDR3 region: CASSSTHRDRVIQETQYF. In DNA form, the CDR3 reads TGTGCCAGCAGCTCGACCCACCGGGACAGGGTTATACAAGAGACCCAGTACTTC. Variable domain in full (rest from reference TRBV5-5 and TRBJ2-5): DAGVTQSPTHLIKTRGQQVTLRCSPISGHKSVSWYQQVLGQGPQFIFQYYEKEERGRGNFPDRFSARQFPNYSSELNVNALLLGDSALYLCASSSTHRDRVIQETQYFGPGTRLLVL.

The chain has TRBV18 and TRBJ2-7; TRBD1 matches at 8 bases. Germline values: CDR1 KGHSH, CDR2 LQKENI. CDR3 length equals 14 residues. V lost 3 bases to trimming and J lost 4 bases; unmatched junction nucleotides: 5. CDR3 sequence reads: CASSPGTGTYEQYF. DNA for the CDR3: TGTGCCAGCTCACCCGGGACAGGAACATACGAGCAGTACTTC.

This clone was observed a handful of times. V and J are TRBV6-6 and TRBJ2-7; D gene unclear. The germline CDR1 and CDR2 sequences are MNHNY and SVGAGI (reference sequence). Trimming pared 5 bases from V and 2 bases from J, leaving 4 bases between. This CDR3 comprises 11 residues. CDR3 sequence reads: CASSPAYEQYF. The DNA for the CDR3 is TGTGCCAGCAGTCCAGCCTACGAGCAGTACTTC.

The V gene is TRBV12-5, the J gene TRBJ1-4; D possibly corresponds to TRBD1 (5 bases). Germline V gene data show CDR1 as LGHNT and CDR2 as FRNRAP. Trimming stripped 3 bases from V and 5 bases from J, with 22 bases between. This CDR3 has 18 amino acids. The CDR3 sequence: CASGFLISEGLTNEKLFF. The CDR3 DNA sequence: TGTGCTAGTGGTTTCTTGATTAGTGAGGGACTGACGAATGAAAAACTGTTTTTT. Together with reference TRBV12-5 and TRBJ1-4, the CDR3 gives the full variable domain: DARVTQTPRHKVTEMGQEVTMRCQPILGHNTVFWYRQTMMQGLELLAYFRNRAPLDDSGMPKDRFSAEMPDATLATLKIQPSEPRDSAVYFCASGFLISEGLTNEKLFFGSGTQLSVL.

The chain recombines TRBV7-2 with TRBJ2-7; D is undetermined. V gave up 5 bases and J gave up 0 bases, with 17 bases separating them. The CDR3 sequence is 16 residues long. CDR1 SGHTA and CDR2 FQGNSA come from the germline V gene. The CDR3 loop is CASSRRLISFSYEQYF. The DNA for the CDR3 is TGTGCCAGCAGCCGCCGACTGATTAGCTTCTCCTACGAGCAGTACTTC.